This entry lists 15 T cell receptor beta chains sequenced from one sample in a study of cytomegalovirus exposure and HLA in healthy donors. The PCR had 60 Vbeta and 13 Jbeta primers. Sequencing was performed with immunoSEQ multiplex PCR; in TCRdb, only in-frame clones are kept and a portion is missing. This sample has around 120,000 clones, with roughly 76% found just once. Source material: PBMCs. These receptors were taken from a man in his forties or fifties in good health and CMV-seropositive.

A word on this clone: Germline is not matched at one junction end, which may reflect a read error. V and J are TRBV5-1 and TRBJ1-2; the match to TRBD1 covers 9 bases. This CDR3 comprises 11 residues. Germline CDR1 and CDR2: SGHRS and YFSETQ. CDR3: CASSEGGQGHF. DNA for the CDR3: TGCGCCAGCAGCGAGGGGGGACAGGGACACTTC.

In this sample, this clone turned up once. The CDR3 does not close with the conserved phenylalanine or tryptophan, likely indicating a read error. V gene TRBV19 combines with J gene TRBJ1-1; possibly TRBD1 for D (5 bases). Germline values: CDR1 LNHDA, CDR2 SQIVND (reference sequence). The CDR3 spans 13 residues. The CDR3 is CASSLDRNTEAFL. In nucleotides, the CDR3 is TGTGCCAGTAGTTTAGACAGGAACACTGAAGCTTTCCTT.

V gene TRBV14 combines with J gene TRBJ2-5, with TRBD1 identical over 11 bases. CDR1 SGHDN and CDR2 FVKESK come from the germline V gene. The V gene end was trimmed by 4 bases and the J gene end by 5 bases; junction bases not matched to a gene: 6. This CDR3 region has 15 residues. The CDR3 bases are TGTGCCAGCAGCCCCAGGACAGGGGGCGCGGAGACCCAGTACTTC. This gives the protein CASSPRTGGAETQYF.

The J gene is TRBJ1-4, the V gene TRBV5-5; D not certain. V was pared by 0 bases and J by 7 bases, with 10 bases between. This CDR3 has 14 amino acids. From germline, CDR1 is SGHKS and CDR2 YYEKEE (reference sequence). The CDR3 nucleotides read TGTGCCAGCAGCTTGGGCGGGTCCGCTGAAAAACTGTTTTTT. It translates to CASSLGGSAEKLFF.

The chain couples TRBV5-4 to TRBJ2-7, with 10 bases identical to TRBD2. V trimming: 5 bases; J trimming: 5 bases; junction bases outside the gene matches: 7. Germline V gene lookup returns CDR1 SGHNT and CDR2 YYREEE (reference sequence). The CDR3 has 14 residues. CDR3 residues: CASSSKRGGDEQYF. As DNA, the CDR3 is TGTGCCAGCAGTTCCAAGCGGGGGGGAGACGAGCAGTACTTC.

CDR3 coding DNA: TGTGCCAGCAGCCGCGGGACAGAAGGTAGCGAGCAGTACTTC. Protein: CASSRGTEGSEQYF. The genes are TRBV6-6 and TRBJ2-7; weak D call: TRBD1 (7 bases). CDR3 length equals 14 residues. CDR1 is MNHNY and CDR2 is SVGAGI in the germline V gene (reference sequence). With 6 bases removed from V and 6 bases from J, the gap between germline ends came to 18 bases.

CDR3 nucleotides: TGTGCCAGCAGCCTTCGACAGGCTACTGGGGGGGGGACCTACGAGCAGTACTTC. Its translation: CASSLRQATGGGTYEQYF. The rearrangement links TRBV4-2 to TRBJ2-7; D is possibly TRBD2 (7 bases). Trimming left V 4 bases short and J 2 bases short, with 24 bases between. This CDR3 spans 18 amino acids. Germline assignment: CDR1 LGHNA and CDR2 YNFKEQ.

This clone was recorded once. The genes are TRBV7-2 and TRBJ2-6, with D hard to call. Trimming took off 3 bases at V and 1 base at J, with 4 bases between the two ends. The germline CDR1 and CDR2 sequences are SGHTA and FQGNSA. CDR3 length: 14 amino acids. The CDR3 DNA sequence: TGTGCCAGCAGCTTCAGATCTGGGGCCAACGTCCTGACTTTC. Its protein is CASSFRSGANVLTF.

The chain combines TRBV27 with TRBJ1-1, with 9 bases fitting TRBD1. The length of the CDR3 is 14 residues. Germline V gene sequence: CDR1 MNHEY, CDR2 SMNVEV (reference sequence). V lost 3 bases, J lost 4 bases, and 3 bases stayed unmatched. The CDR3 nucleotides are TGTGCCAGCAGTTTCCCGGGACAGGGCACTGAAGCTTTCTTT. This codes for CASSFPGQGTEAFF.

The V and J genes are TRBV4-3 and TRBJ1-2; perhaps TRBD1 as D (5 bases). The germline V and J ends were trimmed by 5 bases and 8 bases, with 21 bases remaining between them. The CDR3 consists of 15 residues. Germline V CDR1 and CDR2: LGHNA, YSLEER. In DNA, the CDR3 is TGCGCCAGCAGCAAATCCGGGTGGGGCCCAGGAGGCTACACCTTC. It is translated as CASSKSGWGPGGYTF.

In this sample, this clone turned up a few times. This chain connects TRBV7-9 to TRBJ1-2; 12 positions agree with TRBD1. Germline V gene lookup returns CDR1 SEHNR and CDR2 FQNEAQ (reference sequence). Trimming removed 4 bases from V and 8 bases from J; junction bases left unmatched: 17. CDR3 length equals 18 residues. Here the CDR3 DNA reads TGTGCCAGCAGCTCCTACCGAGTCCGGGACAGGGGGCGCGGGGGCTACACCTTC. It is translated as CASSSYRVRDRGRGGYTF.

The sample holds a few counts of this clone. V is TRBV10-2 and J is TRBJ1-1; maybe TRBD1 (6 bases). There are 12 residues in the CDR3. The V gene lost 8 bases and the J gene lost 3 bases, with 10 bases spanning the gap. Germline CDR1 is WSHSY and CDR2 is SAAADI. The CDR3 sequence: CASLGADTEAFF. The CDR3 region has the DNA TGCGCCAGCCTGGGGGCGGACACTGAAGCTTTCTTT.

V gene TRBV4-1 combines with J gene TRBJ2-5; TRBD2 might be the D (6 bases). The V gene lost 0 bases and the J gene lost 1 base, with 18 bases spanning the gap. Germline values: CDR1 MGHRA, CDR2 YSYEKL. This CDR3 comprises 18 residues. The CDR3 coding sequence is TGCGCCAGCAGCCAAGAGTGGGGGAGGCGCATACCCCAAGAGACCCAGTACTTC. Protein: CASSQEWGRRIPQETQYF.

This sequence joins TRBV15 and TRBJ1-5, with 9 bases lining up with TRBD1. Germline CDR1 reads LNHNV; CDR2 reads YYDKDF (reference sequence). The trim removed 5 bases at V and 6 bases at J, leaving 2 bases unmatched. This CDR3 has 13 residues. CDR3 in amino acids: CATSDRGTQPQHF. The DNA for the CDR3 is TGTGCCACCAGCGACAGGGGGACTCAGCCCCAGCATTTT.

This chain links TRBV5-1 with TRBJ1-1, with 9 bases aligning to TRBD1. V shed 4 bases, J shed 5 bases, and the junction held 6 bases outside the gene matches. Germline CDR1 and CDR2: SGHRS and YFSETQ. The CDR3 sequence is 14 residues long. The CDR3 spells CASSSTGGWTEAFF. For the CDR3, the DNA is TGCGCCAGCAGCAGTACAGGGGGCTGGACTGAAGCTTTCTTT.